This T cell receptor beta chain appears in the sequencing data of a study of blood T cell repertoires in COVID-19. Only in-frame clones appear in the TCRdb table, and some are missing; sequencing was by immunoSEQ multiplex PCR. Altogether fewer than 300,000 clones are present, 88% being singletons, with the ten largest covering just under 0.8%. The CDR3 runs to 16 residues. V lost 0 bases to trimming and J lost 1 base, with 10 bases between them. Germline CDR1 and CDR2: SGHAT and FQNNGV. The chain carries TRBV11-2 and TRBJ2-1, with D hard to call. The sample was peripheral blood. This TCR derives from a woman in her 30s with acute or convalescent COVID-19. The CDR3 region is CASSLELGWSYNEQFF. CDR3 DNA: TGTGCCAGCAGCTTAGAGCTAGGTTGGTCCTACAATGAGCAGTTCTTC. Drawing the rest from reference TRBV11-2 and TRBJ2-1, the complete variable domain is EAGVAQSPRYKIIEKRQSVAFWCNPISGHATLYWYQQILGQGPKLLIQFQNNGVVDDSQLPKDRFSAERLKGVDSTLKIQPAKLEDSAVYLCASSLELGWSYNEQFFGPGTRLTVL.